Sequencing of this TCR beta chain was carried out in a study of regulatory T cells in long-lasting Graves disease. This clonotype was seen more than once but under ten times. Its cognate antigen is unknown. At one boundary the junction diverges from the germline segment, which might be a read error. The time point here: newly diagnosed GD, antithyroid drugs for less than 3 months. PBMC-extracted RNA yielded the TCR library. The CDR3 has 14 amino acids. Looked up from germline, CDR1 is DFQATT and CDR2 is SNEGSKA (reference sequence). The authors built TCR beta libraries using iRepertoire HTBI primers and Arm-PCR of CDR3 regions. TCRdb fed the multiplex PCR reads into MiXCR, producing one record per CDR3 protein. The data show some 560,000 distinct CDR3 sequences, about 16% seen once. Overall study findings and caveats: TRBV28, TRBJ1-2 and TRBJ2-5 were segments that persistent disease favored. Sharing of public clonotypes was greater in persistent patients (roughly 2,900) than in new patients (more than 900).

These same data were also listed under a study on T cells in Graves' hyperthyroidism and ophthalmopathy. That work states: Clonotypes that were expanded in thyroid above 0.001 mostly appeared in blood too.

This receptor was taken from a woman aged 35 to 59 with Graves disease. V and J are TRBV20-1 and TRBJ2-5; D perhaps matches TRBD2 (5 bases). The sequenced sample was peripheral blood mononuclear cells (PBMCs), obtained at new diagnosis, from a patient treated with antithyroid drugs. CDR3 in amino acids: CSARGGLQDDYTFF. CDR3 in DNA: TGCAGTGCTAGAGGGGGTCTGCAGGATGACTACACTTTTTTC.